Listed below are T cell receptor beta chains from one sample, sequenced in a study of OX40 agonist ivuxolimab in advanced cancers. Profiling relied on immunoSEQ multiplex PCR, and the TCRdb table lists in-frame clones only, not all of them. The sample holds 50,000 to 55,000 clones, 70% to 90% seen once. The source material was CD4+ or CD8+ T cells sorted from blood, sampled in a trial of the OX40 agonist ivuxolimab. Receptors were obtained from an adult with an advanced solid tumor such as melanoma, head and neck, liver or kidney cancer. The conserved cysteine and the conserved F or W are not part of the CDR3 here. The order of the fields is V gene, J gene, CDR3 protein.

>TRBV19|TRBJ2-6
ASTSPSGANVLT
>TRBV30|TRBJ2-7
AWSGGGYEQY
>TRBV5-8|TRBJ2-5
ASSPGTEGETQY
>TRBV4-2|TRBJ2-3
ASSQDGRGSADTQY
>TRBV10-3|TRBJ2-7
AIMGRSDYEQY
>TRBV27|TRBJ2-2
ASSRNTGELF
>TRBV29-1|TRBJ2-1
SPIGGPTGNEQF
>TRBV30|TRBJ2-3
AWSWTSGPTDTQY
>TRBV4-2|TRBJ1-6
ASSQGVRGLSPLH
>TRBV27|TRBJ2-3
ASSLSRPDTQY
>TRBV4-2|TRBJ1-1
ASSQGDRDRGRPEAF
>TRBV5-1|TRBJ2-2
ASSGGLAGGPVGELF
>TRBV28|TRBJ2-7
ASSGTVDYYEQY
>TRBV29-1|TRBJ1-2
SFFRANYGYT
>TRBV9|TRBJ1-4
ASSVGTTEKLF
>TRBV7-9|TRBJ2-2
ASSARTGAFANTGELF
>TRBV19|TRBJ1-2
ASSTPGASVYGYT
>TRBV2|TRBJ1-2
ASSQGDLDGYT
>TRBV7-8|TRBJ1-1
ASSSRQGSGTEAF
>TRBV18|TRBJ2-7
ASSSDRSEQY
>TRBV15|TRBJ2-3
ATSRVVGSSTDTQY
>TRBV30|TRBJ2-6
AWDGRSGANVLT
>TRBV6-1|TRBJ1-2
AGTTGTDGYT
>TRBV2|TRBJ2-1
ASRPGQGVNEQF
>TRBV29-1|TRBJ1-1
SSRQPGMNTEAF
>TRBV5-1|TRBJ2-3
ASGASDTQY
>TRBV5-6|TRBJ2-3
ASSPVGGWADTQY
>TRBV4-1|TRBJ2-1
ASSQVSDYNEQF
>TRBV5-1|TRBJ1-2
ASSAVPGQFLYGYT
>TRBV15|TRBJ2-7
ATNRDRGYEQY
>TRBV4-2|TRBJ2-4
ASSLTSGGDLAKNIQY
>TRBV19|TRBJ1-1
ASNRGPRRTEAF
>TRBV28|TRBJ1-1
ASSTGGGTEAF
>TRBV28|.
ASSGGGARDEQY
>TRBV7-8|TRBJ2-5
ASSLGLGGFPGEETQY
>TRBV7-9|TRBJ1-2
ASSSDREDHGYT
>TRBV30|TRBJ2-7
AWSGQGALGEQY
>TRBV12-5|TRBJ2-3
ASGLNLSPRTDTQY
>TRBV7-6|TRBJ1-3
ASSPNSGNTIY
>TRBV6-1|TRBJ2-3
ASSEARTAINTDTQY
>TRBV5-1|TRBJ1-1
ASSLGRTGLNTEAF
>TRBV2|TRBJ1-1
ASSDVEDTEAF
>TRBV30|TRBJ1-3
AWRETGGKNTIY
>TRBV19|TRBJ2-3
ASPTSVSTDTQY
>TRBV6-6|TRBJ2-1
ASSARQGRKYNEQF
>TRBV18|TRBJ1-5
ASSPLGAGQPQH
>TRBV7-3|TRBJ1-3
ASSAYMGNTIY
>TRBV7-3|TRBJ2-1
ASSQGGRSHNEQF
>TRBV9|TRBJ1-2
ASSAQETGYQGDYGYT
>TRBV19|TRBJ2-3
ASKQQGGTDTQY
>TRBV13|TRBJ2-5
ASSSTQKTQY
>TRBV28|TRBJ2-7
ASSLLGTGGYEQY
>TRBV19|TRBJ2-4
ASSIKGAVAKNIQY